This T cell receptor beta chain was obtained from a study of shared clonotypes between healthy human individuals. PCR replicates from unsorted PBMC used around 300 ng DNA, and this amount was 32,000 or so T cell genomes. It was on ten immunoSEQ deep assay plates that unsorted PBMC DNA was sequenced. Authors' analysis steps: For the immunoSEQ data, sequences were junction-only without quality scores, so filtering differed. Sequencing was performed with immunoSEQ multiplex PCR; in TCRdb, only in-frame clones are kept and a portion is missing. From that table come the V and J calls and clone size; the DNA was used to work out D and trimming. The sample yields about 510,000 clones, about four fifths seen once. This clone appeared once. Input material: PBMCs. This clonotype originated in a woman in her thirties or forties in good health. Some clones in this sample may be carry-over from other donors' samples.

The CDR3, as DNA: TGTGCCAGCAGGAAACCAGGCTCCTACGAGCAGTACTTC. Amino acid sequence: CASRKPGSYEQYF. The chain uses TRBV6-1 and TRBJ2-7, with D uncertain. This CDR3 comprises 13 residues. Deletions cut 6 bases from V and 0 bases from J, with 9 bases between. Germline CDR1 reads MNHNS; CDR2 reads SASEGT.